The clone carrying this T cell receptor beta chain was detected a few times. This record belongs to a study of identical twins. Using its own MiXCR run on the 5' RACE reads, TCRdb lists one record per CDR3 protein. Among roughly 250,000 distinct CDR3 sequences listed, around 15% were seen once. Trimming left V 5 bases short and J 3 bases short, with 7 bases between. The CDR3 length is 13 residues. This TCR derives from a woman aged 18-29 years in good health. The chain combines TRBV12-3 or TRBV12-4 with TRBJ2-2, with unresolved D. The sample was memory (CD45RO+) T cells sorted from blood. CDR3 protein: CASSNHYTGELFF. As DNA, the CDR3 is TGTGCCAGCAGTAACCATTACACCGGGGAGCTGTTTTTT.